Sequencing of this T cell receptor (beta chain) was carried out in a study of blood T cell repertoires in COVID-19. Across the whole study: The analysed material was cDNA or gDNA that came from T cells, B-cell-depleted T cells, or PBMCs.

Original processing methods: Nucleated cell number was recorded as an estimate derived from reference gene primer amplification. Generated by immunoSEQ multiplex PCR, the TCRdb table keeps only in-frame clones and is missing some. V and J calls and clone size are copied from that table; D and trimming were computed from the DNA. The table shows approximately 68,000 clones, with more than 75% occurring only once. This CDR3 is 14 amino acids long. V shed 1 base and J 4 bases; nucleotides not matched to a gene: 0. CDR1 is LGHNT, CDR2 FRNRAP, per germline. The V gene is TRBV12-5, the J gene TRBJ2-3; 9 bases line up with TRBD2. The specimen was peripheral blood. The receptor's source is a man in his 70s with active or convalescent COVID-19. The CDR3 sequence: CASGLGLAADTQYF. In DNA, the CDR3 is TGTGCTAGTGGTTTGGGACTAGCGGCAGATACGCAGTATTTT.